This T cell receptor beta chain was sequenced for a study of blood T cell repertoires in COVID-19. The overall study: The United States, Italy and Spain supplied acute and convalescent COVID-19 samples.

Produced via immunoSEQ multiplex PCR; TCRdb's table is partial and in-frame only. The data show 220,000 or so clones, 70% to 90% seen once. V shed 3 bases and J shed 3 bases, with 14 bases lying between them. This CDR3 is built from 15 residues. Germline CDR1 is MNHEY and CDR2 is SVGEGT. The clonotype comes from a woman between 50 and 59 years old with COVID-19, enrolled during active disease. The gene calls are TRBV6-2 or TRBV6-3 and TRBJ1-1, with D hard to call. Sequencing used peripheral blood. The chain's CDR3 is CASSYTDIDDTEAFF. The CDR3 bases are TGTGCCAGCAGTTATACAGACATTGATGACACTGAAGCTTTCTTT.